The T cell receptor (beta chain) described here comes from a study of cytomegalovirus exposure and HLA in healthy donors. Points from the study as a whole: A list of 150 to 200 TCR beta chains associated with cytomegalovirus was given. Accurate predictions that matched the HLA-A and HLA-B alleles of most subjects were reportedly made from TCR beta sequences.

The germline CDR1 and CDR2 sequences are SGHNT and YYREEE (reference sequence). V was cut by 0 bases and J by 0 bases, with 6 bases left in between. The CDR3 length is 14 residues. Primers: 60 Vbeta forward and 13 Jbeta reverse. Sequencing was performed with immunoSEQ multiplex PCR; in TCRdb, only in-frame clones are kept and a portion is missing. This table has around 180,000 clones, 80% appearing once. On this clone itself: The antigen is undetermined.

The rearrangement uses TRBV5-4 and TRBJ2-5; TRBD2 is a possible D gene (5 bases). The receptor comes from a man in his forties in good health and CMV-seronegative. Source material: PBMCs. The CDR3 sequence is CASSLERYQETQYF. The CDR3 coding sequence is TGTGCCAGCAGCTTGGAGCGGTACCAAGAGACCCAGTACTTC.